This TCR beta chain derives from a study of early T cells in non-severe SARS-CoV-2 infection (dated by TCRdb to the early 2020s). At the level of the whole study: Bulk RNA from unsorted whole blood was used for TCR sequencing, so alpha and beta chains could not be paired. Overall study results and their limits: VDJdb matching was skewed toward anti-spike CD8 responses and likely underestimated virus-specific expansions, missing private and CD4 specificities.

Set within a cohort of healthcare workers in London, UK, this nested case-control study involved weekly PCR testing of nasopharyngeal swabs along with blood sampling. Healthcare workers were recruited during the week of the UK lockdown, between 23 and 31 March 2020, and followed weekly for up to about 16 weeks. The CDR3, from cysteine to phenylalanine, totals 15 residues. The kept DNA is CDR3 alone, 45 bases in frame from the first base. CDR1 and CDR2 were assigned from the germline V gene (reference sequence) as LNHNV and YYDKDF. The V end gives up 1 base and the J end 2 bases, leaving 3 bases in the junction not matched to a gene. Library method: 5' RACE. The run used a NextSeq 500. Unique molecular identifiers were attached to individual cDNA molecules in the TCR library protocol so that sequencing error and PCR bias could be corrected. Both TCR alpha and beta chains were sequenced, and tight co-correlation was observed between alpha and beta sequence abundances in each sample. Per the original workflow: V gene, J gene and CDR3 annotation of TCR sequences was performed with Decombinator V4. Expanded TCRs were defined as changing significantly between any two time points under a Poisson model with p below 0.0001. TCR abundances were normalised to the total number of TCRs sequenced per sample and expressed as counts per million. TRAV1-2 paired with TRAJ12, TRAJ20 or TRAJ33 defined MAIT TCRs, while TRAV10 paired with TRAJ18 defined iNKT TCRs. VDJdb, accessed 1 November 2021, was searched for CMV, EBV and SARS-CoV-2 annotated TCRs, with TCRs annotated for multiple antigens excluded. The public reads were reprocessed in TCRdb via fastp at Q25 and MiXCR, keeping in-frame beta chains. For every CDR3 protein sequence, its rows merge into one entry that carries the most common genes and DNA. The V and J calls and clone size come from TCRdb's table, not from the authors' own analysis. Here the sample has roughly 51,000 distinct CDR3 sequences; around 6.5% occur a single time. Less than 3.5% of the sample is taken by the ten largest.

This clonotype came up a few times. Its specific antigen is unknown. No base qualities exist here, and no much larger clone lies one base off it. Sequenced here: whole blood, sampled at baseline. This receptor chain uses TRBV15 and TRBJ2-7; 9 bases in between match TRBD1. The clonotype comes from an adult who was a healthcare worker with PCR-confirmed SARS-CoV-2 infection or an uninfected control (not recorded which). CDR3 sequence: CATSRARDRAYEQYF. The DNA reads TGTGCCACCAGCAGAGCCCGGGACAGGGCCTACGAGCAGTACTTC.